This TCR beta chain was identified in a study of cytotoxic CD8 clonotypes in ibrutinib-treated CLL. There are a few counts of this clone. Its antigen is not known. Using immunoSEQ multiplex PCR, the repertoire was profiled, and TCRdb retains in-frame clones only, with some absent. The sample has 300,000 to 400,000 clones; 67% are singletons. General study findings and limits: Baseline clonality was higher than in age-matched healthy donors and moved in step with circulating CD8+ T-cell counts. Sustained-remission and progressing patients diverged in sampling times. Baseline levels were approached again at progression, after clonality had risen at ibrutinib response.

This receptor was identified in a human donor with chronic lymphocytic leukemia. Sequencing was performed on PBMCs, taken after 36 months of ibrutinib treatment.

The CDR3 sequence: CASTPEGLGTGELFF. In nucleotides, the CDR3 is TGTGCCAGCACCCCCGAAGGCTTAGGCACCGGGGAGCTGTTTTTT. This chain uses TRBV6-5 with TRBJ2-2; D gene unclear. The V gene lost 7 bases and the J gene lost 4 bases, with 16 bases spanning the gap. This CDR3 contains 15 residues. Germline lookup yields CDR1 MNHEY and CDR2 SVGAGI.